Presented here are 11 T cell receptor beta chains from one specimen sequenced in a study of blood T cell repertoires in COVID-19. Assay used: immunoSEQ multiplex PCR; TCRdb lists only in-frame clones, some missing. Counted here are 50,000 to 70,000 clones, over 70% occurring once; the ten biggest clones make up around 5%. Input material: peripheral blood. These receptors all come from a human donor in a cohort sampled during active COVID-19.

J is TRBJ2-7 and V is TRBV18; 7 bases agree with TRBD2. Germline values: CDR1 KGHSH, CDR2 LQKENI. CDR3 length equals 12 residues. V shed 5 bases and J 5 bases; nucleotides not matched to a gene: 3. CDR3 loop: CASSGRVNEQYF. CDR3 nucleotides: TGTGCCAGCTCAGGGAGGGTCAACGAGCAGTACTTC. Combining the CDR3 with reference TRBV18 and TRBJ2-7 gives the whole variable domain NAGVMQNPRHLVRRRGQEARLRCSPMKGHSHVYWYRQLPEEGLKFMVYLQKENIIDESGMPKERFSAEFPKEGPSILRIQQVVRGDSAAYFCASSGRVNEQYFGPGTRLTVT.

As concerns this clone: Relative to the germline gene, one junction end is altered; a read error may explain this. The chain combines TRBV9 with TRBJ2-7; TRBD2 agrees at 10 bases. CDR1 is SGDLS and CDR2 is YYNGEE in the germline V gene. The CDR3 loop spans 18 amino acids. CDR3 residues: CVSSSQGPTSSGSYEQYF. CDR3 DNA sequence: TGTGTCAGCAGCTCACAGGGGCCAACCTCTAGCGGGAGCTACGAGCAGTACTTC.

V is TRBV4-1 and J is TRBJ1-1; 12 bases fit TRBD1. This CDR3 is built from 19 residues. With V trimmed by 0 bases and J by 0 bases, 8 bases remained unmatched. Germline V gene sequence: CDR1 MGHRA, CDR2 YSYEKL. CDR3 nucleotide sequence: TGCGCCAGCAGCCAAGAACTCCGGGACAGGGGGCTAATGAACACTGAAGCTTTCTTT. Translated, it gives CASSQELRDRGLMNTEAFF.

This clone has just one count. CDR3 bases: TGTGCCAGCAGCCAAGAAGACAGGGGGCGCTTTGGCTACACCTTC. The encoded protein is CASSQEDRGRFGYTF. The chain links TRBV3-1 (or the pseudogene TRBV3-2) to TRBJ1-2, with 10 bases aligning to TRBD1. J lost 7 bases, V lost 0 bases, and 5 bases had no gene match. Germline CDR1 reads LGHDT; CDR2 reads YNNKEL (reference sequence). The CDR3 is 15 residues long.

The chain combines TRBV5-4 with TRBJ2-7; TRBD2 matches at 7 bases. The CDR3 extends over 14 amino acids. CDR1 and CDR2 from the germline V gene are SGHNT and YYREEE (reference sequence). V gave up 6 bases and J gave up 2 bases; unmatched junction bases: 8. CDR3 amino acids: CASKNTGTTYEQYF. As DNA, the CDR3 is TGTGCCAGCAAAAACACCGGGACTACCTACGAGCAGTACTTC.

V is TRBV12-5 and J is TRBJ2-1; D ambiguous. This CDR3 region has 16 residues. Germline values: CDR1 LGHNT, CDR2 FRNRAP. Trimming took 1 base from V and 0 from J, leaving 10 bases between them. CDR3 coding DNA: TGTGCTAGTGGTTTGGAAGCAAAGAGCTCCTACAATGAGCAGTTCTTC. It yields the protein CASGLEAKSSYNEQFF.

V usage is TRBV18 and J usage is TRBJ1-1; tentatively, D is TRBD1 (6 bases). V lost 1 base and J lost 4, with 10 bases in between. Per the germline V gene, CDR1 is KGHSH and CDR2 is LQKENI. This CDR3 contains 14 residues. As DNA, the CDR3 is TGTGCCAGCTCACCACAGGGGGGGCTCACTGAAGCTTTCTTT. Its protein product is CASSPQGGLTEAFF.

The table lists this clone with a count of one. The chain uses TRBV7-9 and TRBJ1-1; a weak D match, TRBD1 (6 bases). With 4 bases removed from V and 2 bases from J, the gap between germline ends came to 8 bases. The CDR3 extends over 13 amino acids. The germline V gene encodes CDR1 SEHNR and CDR2 FQNEAQ (reference sequence). CDR3 sequence (DNA): TGTGCCAGCAGCTCAGGGGTAAACACTGAAGCTTTCTTT. Translating it yields CASSSGVNTEAFF.

V gene TRBV5-1 combines with J gene TRBJ2-7; TRBD1 matches at 8 bases. Germline V CDR1 and CDR2: SGHRS, YFSETQ. CDR3 length: 15 residues. V was pared by 4 bases and J by 1 base, with 7 bases of the junction left unmatched. The CDR3 DNA follows: TGCGCCAGCAGCCGAAACCGACAGGGGTCCTACGAGCAGTACTTC. The encoded protein is CASSRNRQGSYEQYF.

The J gene is TRBJ2-1, the V gene TRBV7-9; the match to TRBD1 covers 7 bases. The CDR3 runs to 13 residues. Germline trimming cut 5 bases from V and 9 bases from J; bases unmatched to any gene: 7. Germline assignment: CDR1 SEHNR and CDR2 FQNEAQ (reference sequence). The CDR3 loop is CASSPGTVTEQFF. CDR3 DNA: TGTGCCAGCAGCCCCGGGACAGTAACTGAGCAGTTCTTC.

The genes are TRBV28 and TRBJ2-7; 8 bases are a match to TRBD2. Germline CDR1 is MDHEN and CDR2 is SYDVKM. Losses at the gene ends were 7 bases for V and 1 base for J; bases not matched to a gene: 15. The CDR3 totals 17 residues. CDR3 in amino acids: CASTPLHGGRYSYEQYF. CDR3 sequence (DNA): TGTGCCAGCACTCCGCTGCATGGCGGGAGGTATTCCTACGAGCAGTACTTC. Drawing the rest from reference TRBV28 and TRBJ2-7, the complete variable domain is DVKVTQSSRYLVKRTGEKVFLECVQDMDHENMFWYRQDPGLGLRLIYFSYDVKMKEKGDIPEGYSVSREKKERFSLILESASTNQTSMYLCASTPLHGGRYSYEQYFGPGTRLTVT.